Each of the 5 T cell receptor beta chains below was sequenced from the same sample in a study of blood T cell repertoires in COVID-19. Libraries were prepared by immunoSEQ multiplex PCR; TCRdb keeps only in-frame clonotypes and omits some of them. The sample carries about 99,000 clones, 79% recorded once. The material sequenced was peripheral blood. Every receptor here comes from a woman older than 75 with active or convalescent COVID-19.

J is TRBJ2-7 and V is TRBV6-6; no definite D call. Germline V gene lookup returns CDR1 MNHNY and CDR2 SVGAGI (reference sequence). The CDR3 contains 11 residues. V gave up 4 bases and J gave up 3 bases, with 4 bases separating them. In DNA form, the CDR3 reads TGTGCCAGCAGTTCCGTCTACGAGCAGTACTTC. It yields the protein CASSSVYEQYF.

Written as DNA, the CDR3 is TGTGCCAGCAGCGTGACTCTAGCGGGAGGAGTTACCGGGGAGCTGTTTTTT. The encoded protein is CASSVTLAGGVTGELFF. V usage is TRBV9 and J usage is TRBJ2-2; the match to TRBD2 covers 11 bases. The ends lost 2 bases at V and 5 bases at J; junction bases unmatched: 8. The CDR3 consists of 17 residues. Germline loops: CDR1 SGDLS, CDR2 YYNGEE.

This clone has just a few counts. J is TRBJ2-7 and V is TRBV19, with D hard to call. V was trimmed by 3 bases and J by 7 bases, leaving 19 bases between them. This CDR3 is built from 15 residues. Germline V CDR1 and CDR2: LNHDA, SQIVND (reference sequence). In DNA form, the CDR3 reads TGTGCCAGTAGTATCTCGGTTCAGGTTATTGGGGAGCAGTACTTC. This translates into CASSISVQVIGEQYF.

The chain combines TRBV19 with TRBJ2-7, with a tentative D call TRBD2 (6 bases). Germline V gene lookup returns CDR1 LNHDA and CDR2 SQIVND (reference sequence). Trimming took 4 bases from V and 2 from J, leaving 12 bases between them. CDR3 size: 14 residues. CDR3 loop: CASSTRTTTYEQYF. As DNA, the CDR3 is TGTGCCAGTAGTACCAGGACTACAACCTACGAGCAGTACTTC.

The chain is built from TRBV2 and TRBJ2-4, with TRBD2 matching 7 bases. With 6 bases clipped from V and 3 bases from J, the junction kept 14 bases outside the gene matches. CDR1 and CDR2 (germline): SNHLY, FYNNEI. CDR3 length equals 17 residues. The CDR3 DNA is TGTGCCAGCAGGTCGTTGGCTTGGGAGGGTGGCAAAAACATTCAGTACTTC. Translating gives CASRSLAWEGGKNIQYF.